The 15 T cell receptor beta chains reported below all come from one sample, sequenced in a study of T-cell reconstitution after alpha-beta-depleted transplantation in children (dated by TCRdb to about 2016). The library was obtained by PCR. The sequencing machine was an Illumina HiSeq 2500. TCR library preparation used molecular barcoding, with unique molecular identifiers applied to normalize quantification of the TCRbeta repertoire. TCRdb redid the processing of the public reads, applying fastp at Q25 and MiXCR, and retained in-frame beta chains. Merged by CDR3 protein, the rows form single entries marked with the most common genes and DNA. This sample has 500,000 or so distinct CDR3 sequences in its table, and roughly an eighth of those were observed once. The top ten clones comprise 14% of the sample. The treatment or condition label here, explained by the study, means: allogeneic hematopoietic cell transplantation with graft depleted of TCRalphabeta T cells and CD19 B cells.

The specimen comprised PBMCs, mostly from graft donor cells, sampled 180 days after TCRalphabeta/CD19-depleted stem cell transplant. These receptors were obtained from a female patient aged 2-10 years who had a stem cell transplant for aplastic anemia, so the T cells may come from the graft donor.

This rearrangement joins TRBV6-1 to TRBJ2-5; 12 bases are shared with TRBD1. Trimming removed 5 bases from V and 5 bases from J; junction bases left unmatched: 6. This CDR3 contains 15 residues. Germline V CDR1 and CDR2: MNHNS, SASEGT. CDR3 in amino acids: CASSRGQGAVETQYF. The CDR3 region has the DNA TGTGCCAGCAGTCGGGGACAGGGGGCGGTGGAGACCCAGTACTTC.

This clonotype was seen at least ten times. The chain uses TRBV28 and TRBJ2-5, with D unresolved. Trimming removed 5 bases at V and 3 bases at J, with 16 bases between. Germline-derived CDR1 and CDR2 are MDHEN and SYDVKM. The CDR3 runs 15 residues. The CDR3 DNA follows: TGTGCCAGCAGTCTAACGATCGGAAACAAAGAGACCCAGTACTTC. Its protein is CASSLTIGNKETQYF.

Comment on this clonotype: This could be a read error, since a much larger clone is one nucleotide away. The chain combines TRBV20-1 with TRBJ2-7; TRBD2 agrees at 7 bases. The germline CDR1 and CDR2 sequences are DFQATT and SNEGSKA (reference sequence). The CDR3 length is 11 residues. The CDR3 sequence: CSARRGSEHYV. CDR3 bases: TGCAGTGCGAGGCGGGGGTCCGAGCACTACGTC.

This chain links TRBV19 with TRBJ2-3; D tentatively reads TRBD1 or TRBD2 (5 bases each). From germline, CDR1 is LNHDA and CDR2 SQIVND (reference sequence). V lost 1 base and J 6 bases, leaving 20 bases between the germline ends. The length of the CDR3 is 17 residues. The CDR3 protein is CASSIGFPNGAPDTQYF. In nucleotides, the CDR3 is TGTGCCAGTAGTATAGGTTTTCCCAACGGGGCACCCGATACGCAGTATTTT.

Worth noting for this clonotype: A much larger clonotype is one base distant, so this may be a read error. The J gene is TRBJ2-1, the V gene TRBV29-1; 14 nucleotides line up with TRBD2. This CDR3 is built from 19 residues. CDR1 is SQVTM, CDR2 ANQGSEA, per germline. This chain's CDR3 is CSGETGLAGESISYNERFF. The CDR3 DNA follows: TGCAGCGGAGAGACGGGACTAGCGGGAGAAAGTATCTCCTACAATGAGCGGTTCTTC.

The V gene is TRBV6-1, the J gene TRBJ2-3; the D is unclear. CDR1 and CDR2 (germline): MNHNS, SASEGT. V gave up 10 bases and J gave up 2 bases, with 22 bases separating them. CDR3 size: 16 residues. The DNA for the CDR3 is TGTGCCACCTTGGACGGACCAGCTATAAACACAGATACGCAGTATTTT. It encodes CATLDGPAINTDTQYF.

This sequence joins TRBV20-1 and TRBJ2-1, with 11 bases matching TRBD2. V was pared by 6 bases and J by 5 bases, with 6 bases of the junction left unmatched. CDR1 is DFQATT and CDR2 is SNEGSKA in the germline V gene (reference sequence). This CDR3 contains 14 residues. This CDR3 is CSALTSGAHNEQFF. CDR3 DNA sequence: TGCAGTGCCCTGACTAGCGGGGCGCACAATGAGCAGTTCTTC.

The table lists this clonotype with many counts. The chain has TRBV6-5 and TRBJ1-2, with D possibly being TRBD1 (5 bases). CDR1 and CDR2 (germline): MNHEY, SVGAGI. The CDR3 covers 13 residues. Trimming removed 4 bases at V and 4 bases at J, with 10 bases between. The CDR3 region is CASSLSGSYGYTF. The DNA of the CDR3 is TGTGCCAGCAGTTTATCAGGGAGCTATGGCTACACCTTC.

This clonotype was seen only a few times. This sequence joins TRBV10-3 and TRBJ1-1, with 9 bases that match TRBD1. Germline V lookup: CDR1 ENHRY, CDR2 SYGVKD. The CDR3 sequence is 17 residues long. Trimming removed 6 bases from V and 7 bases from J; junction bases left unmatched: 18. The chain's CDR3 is CAIRHTDRGLLGGEAFF. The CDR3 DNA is TGTGCCATCAGACACACGGACAGGGGCCTTCTTGGAGGTGAAGCTTTCTTT.

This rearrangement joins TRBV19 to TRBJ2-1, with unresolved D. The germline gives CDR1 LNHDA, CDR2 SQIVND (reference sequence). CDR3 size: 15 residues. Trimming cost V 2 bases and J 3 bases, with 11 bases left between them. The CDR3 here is CASSIYHPSYNEQFF. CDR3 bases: TGTGCCAGTAGTATATATCATCCTAGCTACAATGAGCAGTTCTTC.

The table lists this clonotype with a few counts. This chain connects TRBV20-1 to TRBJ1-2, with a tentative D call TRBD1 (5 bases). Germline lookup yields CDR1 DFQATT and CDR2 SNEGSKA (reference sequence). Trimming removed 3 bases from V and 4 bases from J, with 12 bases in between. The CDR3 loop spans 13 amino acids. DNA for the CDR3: TGCAGTGCTAGTGATGGGGCTCTCTATGGCTACACCTTC. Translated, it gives CSASDGALYGYTF.

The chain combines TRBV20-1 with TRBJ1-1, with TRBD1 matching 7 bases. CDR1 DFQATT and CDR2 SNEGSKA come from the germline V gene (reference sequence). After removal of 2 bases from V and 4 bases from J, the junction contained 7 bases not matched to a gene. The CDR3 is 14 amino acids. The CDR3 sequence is CSARTDREVTEAFF. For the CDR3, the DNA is TGCAGTGCTAGAACCGACAGGGAAGTCACTGAAGCTTTCTTT.

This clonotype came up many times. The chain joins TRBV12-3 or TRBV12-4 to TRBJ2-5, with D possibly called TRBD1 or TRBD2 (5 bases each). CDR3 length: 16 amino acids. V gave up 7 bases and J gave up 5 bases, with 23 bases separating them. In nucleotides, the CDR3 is TGTGCCAGCAAGAGGAATGAGAGGGGCTCCAGGGAGACCCAGTACTTC. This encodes CASKRNERGSRETQYF.

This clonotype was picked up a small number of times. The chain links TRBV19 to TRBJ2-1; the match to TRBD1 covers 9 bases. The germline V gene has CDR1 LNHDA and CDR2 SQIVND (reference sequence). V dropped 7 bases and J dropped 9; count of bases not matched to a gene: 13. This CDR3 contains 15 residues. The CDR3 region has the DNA TGTGCCAGTATCGCGACGGGACAGGGTGTTATTGAGCAGTTCTTC. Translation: CASIATGQGVIEQFF.

CDR3 amino acids: CASSFSARAATEAFF. DNA for the CDR3: TGTGCCAGCAGCTTCTCGGCGAGGGCCGCGACTGAAGCTTTCTTT. The chain carries TRBV7-2 and TRBJ1-1; D gene unclear. This CDR3 is built from 15 residues. CDR1 SGHTA and CDR2 FQGNSA come from the germline V gene. Trimming shortened V by 3 bases and J by 5 bases, and 16 bases separated the two germline ends.